Listed here are 29 T cell receptor beta chains from one sample, sequenced in a study of massively parallel sequencing of T cell beta chains. TCRdb analysed the 5' RACE reads with MiXCR anew, one entry per CDR3 protein. Of under 4,500 distinct CDR3 sequences in the sample, about 37% were seen once. The sample comprised commercial RNA from peripheral blood pooled from many donors. These receptor sequences come from a pool of human donors in good health; the sample was commercial RNA pooled from many donors.

This clonotype has only a few counts. The chain recombines TRBV10-3 with TRBJ2-2; TRBD1 agrees at 7 bases. From germline, CDR1 is ENHRY and CDR2 SYGVKD. The CDR3 is made up of 13 amino acids. The J segment lost 6 bases and the V segment lost 6 bases, leaving 4 bases of the junction unmatched. The CDR3 region has the DNA TGTGCCATCAGGACAGGGTCTCCCGGGGAGCTGTTTTTT. Residues: CAIRTGSPGELFF.

The gene calls are TRBV20-1 and TRBJ2-1; D not certain. CDR1 and CDR2 from the germline V gene are DFQATT and SNEGSKA (reference sequence). The CDR3 is made up of 15 amino acids. V lost 1 base to trimming and J lost 2 bases, with 12 bases between them. CDR3 sequence: CSARVPEPPYNEQFF. The CDR3 nucleotides are TGCAGTGCTAGAGTGCCTGAACCTCCCTACAATGAGCAGTTCTTC.

The chain joins TRBV11-2 to TRBJ1-6; D is undetermined. V gave up 0 bases and J gave up 7 bases, with 10 bases separating them. The CDR3 has 15 residues. CDR1 is SGHAT and CDR2 is FQNNGV in the germline V gene. CDR3 in amino acids: CASSLDRTENSPLHF. DNA of the CDR3: TGTGCCAGCAGCTTAGATCGGACTGAGAATTCACCCCTCCACTTT.

The chain carries TRBV29-1 and TRBJ1-1; 8 bases match TRBD1. The CDR3 runs 13 residues. V shed 6 bases, J shed 1 base, and the junction held 4 bases outside the gene matches. From germline, CDR1 is SQVTM and CDR2 ANQGSEA. The CDR3 here is CSVGQGRNTEAFF. Here the CDR3 DNA reads TGCAGCGTAGGACAGGGAAGGAACACTGAAGCTTTCTTT. Based on the CDR3 plus reference TRBV29-1 and TRBJ1-1, the full variable domain is SAVISQKPSRDICQRGTSLTIQCQVDSQVTMMFWYRQQPGQSLTLIATANQGSEATYESGFVIDKFPISRPNLTFSTLTVSNMSPEDSSIYLCSVGQGRNTEAFFGQGTRLTVV.

This clonotype was seen only a few times. The chain is built from TRBV11-3 and TRBJ1-6; TRBD1 matches 9 bases. CDR3 length: 14 amino acids. Germline V gene lookup returns CDR1 SGHNT and CDR2 YENEEA. V lost 1 base, J lost 9 bases, and 1 base stayed unmatched. The CDR3 DNA reads TGTGCCAGCAGCTTAGGACAGGGGGTTTCACCCCTCCACTTT. This sequence encodes CASSLGQGVSPLHF.

The J gene is TRBJ1-6, the V gene TRBV20-1; 8 bases line up with TRBD1. J gave up 7 bases and V 0 bases, and 2 bases lay outside the gene matches. Germline CDR1 DFQATT, CDR2 SNEGSKA (reference sequence). CDR3 length: 14 residues. The CDR3, as DNA: TGCAGTGCTAGAGAGGACAGGGAGAATTCACCCCTCCACTTT. Protein sequence: CSAREDRENSPLHF.

The V call is TRBV12-3 or TRBV12-4, the J call TRBJ2-3; tentatively, D is TRBD1 (6 bases). CDR3 size: 13 residues. Trimming pared 3 bases from V and 4 bases from J, leaving 8 bases between. CDR3 in DNA: TGTGCCAGCAGTTTCAAGGGGGCAGATACGCAGTATTTT. Its protein product is CASSFKGADTQYF.

This sequence joins TRBV6-2 or TRBV6-3 and TRBJ1-3, with D tentatively TRBD1 (5 bases). This CDR3 is 14 amino acids long. Between the trimmed V and J ends, which lost 6 bases and 4 bases, there was a span of 13 bases. Germline V gene data show CDR1 as MNHEY and CDR2 as SVGEGT. In nucleotides, the CDR3 is TGTGCCAGCAGACAGGTTGGGCTCGGAAACACCATATATTTT. Amino acids: CASRQVGLGNTIYF.

The chain couples TRBV28 to TRBJ2-5; tentative D call: TRBD1 (5 bases). V gave up 8 bases and J gave up 5 bases, with 15 bases separating them. Germline V gene sequence: CDR1 MDHEN, CDR2 SYDVKM. This CDR3 has 13 residues. CDR3 sequence (DNA): TGTGCCAGCCGGATTCGACAGTGGGAGACCCAGTACTTC. Encoded protein: CASRIRQWETQYF.

The chain carries TRBV10-3 and TRBJ2-3, with D uncertain. The CDR3 runs to 11 residues. V was clipped by 4 bases and J by 5 bases, with 4 bases between them. CDR1 and CDR2 from the germline V gene are ENHRY and SYGVKD. Written as DNA, the CDR3 is TGTGCCATCAGTGTCCAAGATACGCAGTATTTT. This sequence encodes CAISVQDTQYF.

The chain couples TRBV11-2 to TRBJ2-1, with a weak D call TRBD2 (6 bases). The CDR3 is made up of 13 amino acids. V was cut by 0 bases and J by 9 bases, with 9 bases left in between. The germline CDR1 and CDR2 sequences are SGHAT and FQNNGV. The CDR3: CASSLESGGEQFF. CDR3 coding DNA: TGTGCCAGCAGCTTAGAGTCCGGGGGTGAGCAGTTCTTC.

This clonotype was detected only a few times. The chain joins TRBV13 to TRBJ1-2, with no clear D. The CDR3 runs 13 residues. The ends were cut back, 3 bases at V and 0 bases at J, with 5 bases in the middle. CDR1 is PRHDT and CDR2 is FYEKMQ in the germline V gene (reference sequence). The CDR3 loop reads CASSFGPNYGYTF. In DNA form, the CDR3 reads TGTGCCAGCAGCTTTGGCCCTAACTATGGCTACACCTTC.

The chain joins TRBV5-1 to TRBJ2-5; TRBD1 might be the D (6 bases). The CDR3 is 14 residues long. CDR1 SGHRS and CDR2 YFSETQ come from the germline V gene. Between the trimmed V and J ends, which lost 0 bases and 2 bases, there was a span of 8 bases. The CDR3 coding sequence is TGCGCCAGCAGCTTGGAAGGACAGCAAGAGACCCAGTACTTC. As protein: CASSLEGQQETQYF.

This clonotype was seen a handful of times. The chain employs TRBV19 and TRBJ1-5; no firm D call. From germline, CDR1 is LNHDA and CDR2 SQIVND (reference sequence). CDR3 size: 11 residues. With 9 bases removed from V and 9 bases from J, the gap between germline ends came to 12 bases. The CDR3 region has the DNA TGTGCCAGACAGTCCCCAGGGCCCCAGCATTTT. Translation: CARQSPGPQHF. Full variable domain (remainder filled in from reference TRBV19 and TRBJ1-5): DGGITQSPKYLFRKEGQNVTLSCEQNLNHDAMYWYRQDPGQGLRLIYYSQIVNDFQKGDIAEGYSVSREKKESFPLTVTSAQKNPTAFYLCARQSPGPQHFGDGTRLSIL.

The sample holds a few counts of this clonotype. The chain recombines TRBV20-1 with TRBJ2-7; tentative D call: TRBD1 (5 bases). The germline V gene encodes CDR1 DFQATT and CDR2 SNEGSKA (reference sequence). V was pared by 0 bases and J by 0 bases, with 12 bases between. The CDR3 totals 15 residues. The CDR3 nucleotides are TGCAGTGCTAGAGATGCGACAGTTAGCTCCTACGAGCAGTACTTC. Protein sequence: CSARDATVSSYEQYF.

The chain uses TRBV25-1 and TRBJ2-1, with D unresolved. Trimming pared 3 bases from V and 7 bases from J, leaving 4 bases between. The germline V gene encodes CDR1 MGHDK and CDR2 SYGVNS. The CDR3 has 11 amino acids. The CDR3 DNA reads as TGTGCCAGCAGTGAGAAAAATGAGCAGTTCTTC. Protein product: CASSEKNEQFF.

Relative to its sample, this clonotype is medium-sized. This chain joins TRBV29-1 and TRBJ2-5, with D perhaps TRBD1 (6 bases). This CDR3 spans 13 amino acids. Per germline, CDR1 SQVTM and CDR2 ANQGSEA. Trimming took 4 bases from V and 3 from J, leaving 12 bases between them. CDR3 in DNA: TGCAGCGTTGGAAGGACAGTTGAAGAGACCCAGTACTTC. Translating it yields CSVGRTVEETQYF.

The genes are TRBV20-1 and TRBJ1-5; D is possibly TRBD1 (5 bases). The CDR3 sequence is 13 residues long. The germline V and J ends were trimmed by 4 bases and 2 bases, with 9 bases remaining between them. Germline-derived CDR1 and CDR2 are DFQATT and SNEGSKA (reference sequence). The CDR3 DNA is TGCAGTGCTATGGTGGGGGGCAATCAGCCCCAGCATTTT. Its translation is CSAMVGGNQPQHF.

The count of this clonotype is one. The rearrangement links TRBV7-2 to TRBJ2-7; 8 bases align to TRBD1. This CDR3 is 14 amino acids long. Germline V CDR1 and CDR2: SGHTA, FQGNSA. V dropped 3 bases and J dropped 3; count of bases not matched to a gene: 4. The DNA for the CDR3 is TGTGCCAGCAGCTTCCATGACAGGGGCTACGAGCAGTACTTC. It is translated as CASSFHDRGYEQYF.

The V and J genes are TRBV12-3 or TRBV12-4 and TRBJ1-1; no reliable D call. The CDR3 spans 13 residues. V gave up 3 bases and J gave up 1 base, with 6 bases separating them. The CDR3: CASSFRSNTEAFF. In DNA form, the CDR3 reads TGTGCCAGCAGTTTTAGGTCGAACACTGAAGCTTTCTTT.

The chain has TRBV30 and TRBJ2-7, with 10 positions matching TRBD2. Germline values: CDR1 GTSNPN, CDR2 SVGIG (reference sequence). V lost 4 bases, J lost 3 bases, and 3 bases stayed unmatched. The CDR3 loop spans 13 amino acids. This chain's CDR3 is CAWIRTSGYEQYF. In DNA form, the CDR3 reads TGTGCCTGGATCCGGACTAGCGGCTACGAGCAGTACTTC.

V and J are TRBV4-1 and TRBJ1-1; no clear D. In germline, CDR1 is MGHRA, CDR2 YSYEKL. The ends were cut back, 1 base at V and 1 base at J, with 13 bases in the middle. This CDR3 has 16 amino acids. As DNA, the CDR3 is TGCGCCAGCAGCCAAGCGGTGTCCTACAGGAACACTGAAGCTTTCTTT. Protein product: CASSQAVSYRNTEAFF.

The chain employs TRBV6-2 or TRBV6-3 and TRBJ1-2, with D unresolved. Trimming stripped 2 bases from V and 2 bases from J, with 9 bases between. Looked up from germline, CDR1 is MNHEY and CDR2 is SVGEGT. The CDR3 is 14 residues long. The CDR3, as DNA: TGTGCCAGCAGTTACGGATCGGGGAACTATGGCTACACCTTC. It translates to CASSYGSGNYGYTF.

This clonotype was detected only a few times. At one end the junction does not follow the germline gene, possibly because of a read error. This chain uses TRBV4-1 with TRBJ1-1, with 8 nucleotides matching TRBD1. The germline V gene encodes CDR1 MGHRA and CDR2 YSYEKL. The CDR3 extends over 14 amino acids. The CDR3 sequence is CASSLRQGNPEAFF. The CDR3, as DNA: TGCGCCAGCAGCTTACGACAGGGGAACCCTGAAGCTTTCTTT.

V gene TRBV20-1 combines with J gene TRBJ2-1; no definite D call. CDR3 size: 13 residues. The V and J ends lost 4 bases and 6 bases respectively, with 13 bases between them. Germline-derived CDR1 and CDR2 are DFQATT and SNEGSKA (reference sequence). Here the CDR3 reads CSAISTPSNEQFF. The CDR3, as DNA: TGCAGTGCTATATCTACCCCTTCCAATGAGCAGTTCTTC.

This clonotype turned up a few times. The gene calls are TRBV4-2 and TRBJ2-7, with 13 bases matching TRBD2. This CDR3 region has 15 residues. Per the germline V gene, CDR1 is LGHNA and CDR2 is YNFKEQ. V trimming: 4 bases; J trimming: 4 bases; junction bases outside the gene matches: 4. CDR3 amino acids: CASSRGLAGVYEQYF. In DNA, the CDR3 is TGTGCCAGCAGCCGCGGACTAGCGGGAGTGTACGAGCAGTACTTC.

About this clonotype: Relative to the germline gene, one junction end is altered; a read error may explain this. CDR3 protein: CSGTSGVQGTQYF. The CDR3 DNA is TGCAGCGGGACTAGCGGAGTGCAAGGGACCCAGTACTTC. The gene calls are TRBV20-1 and TRBJ2-5, with 11 positions matching TRBD2. The CDR3 has 13 residues. CDR1 is DFQATT and CDR2 is SNEGSKA in the germline V gene (reference sequence).

This clonotype is labeled medium-sized (0.01 to 0.1%). The chain couples TRBV20-1 to TRBJ2-1; TRBD2 matches at 8 bases. V shed 3 bases and J 9 bases; nucleotides not matched to a gene: 7. The CDR3 totals 13 residues. Germline V gene sequence: CDR1 DFQATT, CDR2 SNEGSKA (reference sequence). The CDR3: CSASGGARGEQFF. The DNA for the CDR3 is TGCAGTGCTAGCGGGGGGGCCAGGGGTGAGCAGTTCTTC.

V gene TRBV7-2 combines with J gene TRBJ2-2; D ambiguous. Deletions cut 7 bases from V and 4 bases from J, with 13 bases between. The CDR3 spans 14 residues. Germline values: CDR1 SGHTA, CDR2 FQGNSA. DNA of the CDR3: TGTGCCAGCACCCCCCGGTGGTTCACCGGGGAGCTGTTTTTT. Translated, it gives CASTPRWFTGELFF.